Presented here are 16 T cell receptor beta chains from one specimen sequenced in a study of identical twins. Via MiXCR, TCRdb re-called the 5' RACE reads, giving one row per CDR3 protein. The table has around 250,000 distinct CDR3 sequences, about 13% seen once; the top ten hold about 4%. Separately, the same data were catalogued under a study of yellow fever vaccine responses in identical twins.

Specimen: memory (CD45RO+) T cells sorted from blood. The receptors originated from a woman aged 18-29 years in good health.

This clonotype has just a few counts. The V gene is TRBV3-1, the J gene TRBJ2-4, with 8 bases fitting TRBD1. This CDR3 is 21 amino acids long. CDR1 and CDR2 from the germline V gene are LGHDT and YNNKEL (reference sequence). J lost 0 bases, V lost 1 base, and 17 bases had no gene match. CDR3 residues: CASSQARTGLVTGEAKNIQYF. DNA of the CDR3: TGTGCCAGCAGCCAAGCCCGGACAGGGCTGGTTACAGGAGAAGCCAAAAACATTCAGTACTTC.

The table lists this clonotype with many counts. The chain carries TRBV5-1 and TRBJ2-1; D gene uncertain. Looked up from germline, CDR1 is SGHRS and CDR2 is YFSETQ. V was cut by 3 bases and J by 5 bases, with 15 bases left in between. This CDR3 contains 15 residues. CDR3 amino acids: CASSYRPGINNEQFF. CDR3 nucleotides: TGCGCCAGCAGCTACCGGCCTGGGATAAACAATGAGCAGTTCTTC.

This clonotype showed up many times. The chain employs TRBV15 and TRBJ1-1; D is unclear. The V gene's germline CDR1 is LNHNV and CDR2 YYDKDF (reference sequence). CDR3 size: 14 residues. V was pared by 7 bases and J by 0 bases, with 12 bases between. The DNA for the CDR3 is TGTGCCACCACCCAGCACACTCTGAACACTGAAGCTTTCTTT. This translates into CATTQHTLNTEAFF. The entire variable domain, with the rest obtained from reference TRBV15 and TRBJ1-1, is as follows: DAMVIQNPRYQVTQFGKPVTLSCSQTLNHNVMYWYQQKSSQAPKLLFHYYDKDFNNEADTPDNFQSRRPNTSFCFLDIRSPGLGDTAMYLCATTQHTLNTEAFFGQGTRLTVV.

The J gene is TRBJ1-5, the V gene TRBV6-5; tentatively, D is TRBD1 (6 bases). In germline, CDR1 is MNHEY, CDR2 SVGAGI. The V end lost 2 bases, the J end lost 2 bases, and 7 bases lay between the germline ends. The CDR3 runs 14 residues. The CDR3 DNA reads as TGTGCCAGCAGTTACGCAGGGGGCAATCAGCCCCAGCATTTT. Its translation is CASSYAGGNQPQHF.

This clonotype was counted between two and nine times. The chain couples TRBV11-2 to TRBJ2-5; 7 nucleotides line up with TRBD2. Germline V CDR1 and CDR2: SGHAT, FQNNGV. V was pared by 1 base and J by 2 bases, with 13 bases of the junction left unmatched. There are 18 residues in the CDR3. CDR3 region: CASSLVMILSSGQETQYF. The CDR3 DNA is TGTGCCAGCAGCTTAGTCATGATATTGTCTAGCGGTCAAGAGACCCAGTACTTC.

This sequence joins TRBV12-3 or TRBV12-4 and TRBJ2-7; 9 bases align to TRBD1. Unmatched junction bases numbered 8, after V lost 7 bases and J lost 4 bases. This CDR3 contains 14 residues. The CDR3 DNA sequence: TGTGCCAGCACCTCCGGGACAGGGACTTACGAGCAGTACTTC. Protein product: CASTSGTGTYEQYF.

This clonotype was detected only a few times. This chain connects TRBV6-2 or TRBV6-3 to TRBJ2-3; perhaps TRBD2 as D (7 bases). Germline-derived CDR1 and CDR2 are MNHEY and SVGEGT. V was shortened by 8 bases and J by 2 bases, with 23 bases between the two germline ends. The CDR3 loop spans 17 amino acids. The chain's CDR3 is CASRPPRGDTDTDTQYF. The CDR3 nucleotides read TGTGCCAGCCGCCCTCCCCGGGGGGACACCGACACAGATACGCAGTATTTT.

This clonotype was seen many times. Written as DNA, the CDR3 is TGTGCCAGCAGAATGGGACTAGCGAAATCAGAGACCCAGTACTTC. Translating it yields CASRMGLAKSETQYF. This chain links TRBV5-6 with TRBJ2-5; 10 bases align to TRBD2. This CDR3 is 15 amino acids long. Germline V gene lookup returns CDR1 SGHDT and CDR2 YYEEEE. Trimming at V came to 5 bases and at J to 4 bases, leaving 8 bases not matched to a gene.

This clonotype appeared many times. J is TRBJ2-3 and V is TRBV7-9, with a weak D call TRBD2 (5 bases). The CDR3 runs to 14 residues. In germline, CDR1 is SEHNR, CDR2 FQNEAQ (reference sequence). V was trimmed by 5 bases and J by 1 base, leaving 10 bases between them. CDR3 residues: CASSPRTGTDTQYF. The DNA for the CDR3 is TGTGCCAGCAGCCCAAGGACTGGCACAGATACGCAGTATTTT.

This clonotype was seen ten or more times. V gene TRBV5-1 combines with J gene TRBJ2-3, with 8 bases fitting TRBD1. The CDR3 sequence is 15 residues long. The V gene end was trimmed by 5 bases and the J gene end by 1 base; junction bases not matched to a gene: 6. The germline gives CDR1 SGHRS, CDR2 YFSETQ. The CDR3 sequence: CASRRQGLGTDTQYF. For the CDR3, the DNA is TGCGCCAGCAGGAGACAGGGGCTCGGCACAGATACGCAGTATTTT.

Ten or more counts support this clonotype. The genes are TRBV29-1 and TRBJ2-7; TRBD2 agrees at 13 bases. The V and J ends lost 6 bases and 2 bases, in that order; junction bases with no gene match: 4. Germline V gene data show CDR1 as SQVTM and CDR2 as ANQGSEA. This CDR3 has 14 residues. CDR3 nucleotides: TGCAGCGTGCTGGGACTAGCGGGAACCTACGAGCAGTACTTC. Translating it yields CSVLGLAGTYEQYF.

This clonotype was recorded a few times. This chain's CDR3 is CASSGLSSGRLAAPEQFF. The CDR3 DNA follows: TGTGCCAGCAGTGGGCTCTCGAGCGGGAGGCTCGCCGCACCTGAGCAGTTCTTC. V and J are TRBV6-2 or TRBV6-3 and TRBJ2-1, with 9 bases identical to TRBD2. Germline V gene lookup returns CDR1 MNHEY and CDR2 SVGEGT. Trimming took 5 bases from V and 9 from J; bases not matched to a gene: 20. The CDR3 runs 18 residues.

This clonotype has ten or more counts. The rearrangement joins TRBV5-1 to TRBJ2-3, with 8 bases identical to TRBD1. Germline V gene lookup returns CDR1 SGHRS and CDR2 YFSETQ. Trimming at V came to 3 bases and at J to 3 bases, leaving 6 bases not matched to a gene. The CDR3 contains 15 residues. This CDR3 is CASSWGDRKTDTQYF. The DNA of the CDR3 is TGCGCCAGCAGCTGGGGGGACAGGAAAACAGATACGCAGTATTTT.

This clonotype turned up a few times. The genes are TRBV18 and TRBJ2-7, with TRBD1 as a possible D gene (7 bases). The CDR3 is 14 amino acids. Trimming removed 5 bases at V and 3 bases at J, with 14 bases between. CDR1 and CDR2 from the germline V gene are KGHSH and LQKENI. The CDR3 DNA reads as TGTGCCAGCTCAGCGGGACAGCGGAACTACGAGCAGTACTTC. Protein sequence: CASSAGQRNYEQYF. The whole variable domain, remainder taken from reference TRBV18 and TRBJ2-7, is NAGVMQNPRHLVRRRGQEARLRCSPMKGHSHVYWYRQLPEEGLKFMVYLQKENIIDESGMPKERFSAEFPKEGPSILRIQQVVRGDSAAYFCASSAGQRNYEQYFGPGTRLTVT.

The chain employs TRBV28 and TRBJ2-2, with 8 bases that match TRBD1. V lost 6 bases to trimming and J lost 6 bases; unmatched junction nucleotides: 12. In germline, CDR1 is MDHEN, CDR2 SYDVKM. This CDR3 region has 16 residues. Here the CDR3 reads CASRSARRGQAGELFF. CDR3 in DNA: TGTGCCAGCAGGTCAGCCCGCAGGGGGCAGGCCGGGGAGCTGTTTTTT.

J is TRBJ2-3 and V is TRBV4-2; 15 bases are a match to TRBD2. CDR3 length equals 17 residues. CDR1 and CDR2 (germline): LGHNA, YNFKEQ. The V segment lost 5 bases and the J segment 0 bases; nucleotides outside the gene matches: 3. CDR3 region: CASSDGTSGRSTDTQYF. The CDR3 nucleotides are TGTGCCAGCAGCGACGGGACTAGCGGGAGGAGCACAGATACGCAGTATTTT.